This T cell receptor (beta chain) was identified during a study of graft-versus-host responses after intestinal transplantation. Profiled with immunoSEQ multiplex PCR; TCRdb holds only in-frame clones, not every one. The repertoire consists of over 100,000 clones, with 85% to 95% occurring once and the leading ten covering 1% to 1.5%. The germline V gene has CDR1 KGHSH and CDR2 LQKENI. The CDR3 has 15 residues. V gave up 4 bases and J gave up 0 bases, with 7 bases separating them. With regard to this clone: As yet, its antigen is unknown.

V usage is TRBV18 and J usage is TRBJ2-6; no clear D. This sample comprised unstimulated CD8+ T cells sorted from spleen or lymph node cells, obtained before transplant. The TCR originated in a human donor who was the organ donor for an intestinal transplant. Here the CDR3 reads CASSRASSGANVLTF. The DNA of the CDR3 is TGTGCCAGCTCACGCGCGAGCTCTGGGGCCAACGTCCTGACTTTC.